The source of this T cell receptor beta chain is a study of blood T cell repertoires in COVID-19. Whole-study context: COVID-19 samples from acute and convalescent phases originated in the United States, Italy and Spain. Sources were T cells, B-cell-depleted T cells, or PBMCs; the material itself was cDNA or gDNA.

In the study's own analysis: Quantification of nucleated cells was approximated via reference gene primer amplification. Profiled with immunoSEQ multiplex PCR; TCRdb holds only in-frame clones, not every one. That table furnishes V, J and clone size, whereas the DNA furnished D and trimming. The table includes about 59,000 clones, 75% to 95% detected once. After removal of 1 base from V and 15 bases from J, the junction contained 6 bases not matched to a gene. This CDR3 has 12 residues. The germline V gene has CDR1 LGHDT and CDR2 YNNKEL (reference sequence). The V and J genes are TRBV3-1 (or the pseudogene TRBV3-2) and TRBJ2-1; TRBD1 agrees at 7 bases. The sequence came from a man aged 80 or over with acute or convalescent COVID-19. What was sequenced was peripheral blood. CDR3 region: CASSQVGQIPFF. In nucleotides, the CDR3 is TGTGCCAGCAGCCAAGTGGGACAGATCCCGTTCTTC.